This T cell receptor beta chain is drawn from a study of beta chain features in type 1 diabetes. Over 95% purity was reached by all sorted populations. This clone was picked up a small number of times. Its specificity is unknown. Since all of the isolated RNA was reverse transcribed, expressed TCRB transcripts were what got sequenced. Here immunoSEQ multiplex PCR was the method, and the copy in TCRdb shows in-frame clones only, minus some. The table records 400,000 to 550,000 clones, about an eighth of them present only once. CDR1 and CDR2 from the germline V gene are MNHEY and SMNVEV (reference sequence). The CDR3 has 13 amino acids. Unmatched junction bases numbered 3, after V lost 6 bases and J lost 2 bases. Study-wide results and caveats: The study found fewer insertions and more deletions at VDJ junctions in type 1 diabetes patients.

The sequenced sample consisted of naive CD4+ T cells from blood. The chain uses TRBV27 and TRBJ1-2; 7 positions agree with TRBD1. This sequence was found in a woman between 18 and 30 years old in good health. The CDR3 DNA reads TGTGCCAGCAGGCGGACAGGCAACTATGGCTACACCTTC. Translation: CASRRTGNYGYTF.